The 25 T cell receptor beta chains in this list originate from one sample, sequenced in a study of metastatic and nonmetastatic thyroid tumors. No patient received treatment before thyroid surgery. TCRdb re-analyzed the PCR reads using MiXCR. The sample contains fewer than 50,000 clones, over 25% of which appear only once. Input material: blood. The receptors derive from a male donor with papillary thyroid cancer or a benign thyroid nodule (not recorded which). Some clones in this sample may be carry-over from other donors' samples.

The sample holds many counts of this clone. The chain links TRBV30 to TRBJ2-1, with 8 bases lining up with TRBD2. Germline CDR1 is GTSNPN and CDR2 is SVGIG (reference sequence). The CDR3 covers 16 residues. After removal of 3 bases from V and 4 bases from J, the junction contained 11 bases not matched to a gene. As DNA, the CDR3 is TGTGCCTGGAGGTACAGAGCGGGGGCCCTGTACAATGAGCAGTTCTTC. Translating gives CAWRYRAGALYNEQFF.

The chain links TRBV30 to TRBJ2-5; possibly TRBD2 for D (7 bases). Germline CDR1 and CDR2: GTSNPN and SVGIG (reference sequence). Trimming shortened V by 8 bases and J by 5 bases, and 12 bases separated the two germline ends. The CDR3 is 11 amino acids. The CDR3 reads CAREGGETQYF. As DNA, the CDR3 is TGTGCCAGGGAGGGGGGCGAGACCCAGTACTTC. The variable domain in full, with the rest retrieved from reference TRBV30 and TRBJ2-5, is SQTIHQWPATLVQPVGSPLSLECTVEGTSNPNLYWYRQAAGRGLQLLFYSVGIGQISSEVPQNLSASRPQDRQFILSSKKLLLSDSGFYLCAREGGETQYFGPGTRLLVL.

This clone showed up many times. Different DNA sequences within this sample yield the same CDR3. This chain uses TRBV7-8 with TRBJ2-5; 10 nucleotides line up with TRBD2. The CDR3 is 16 amino acids. Germline CDR1 is SGHVS and CDR2 is FQNEAQ. J lost 1 base, V lost 5 bases, and 7 bases had no gene match. DNA of the CDR3: TGTGCCAGCAGCAAAAGGTCTAGCGGGGGCCAAGAGACCCAGTACTTC. Translated: CASSKRSSGGQETQYF.

The rearrangement joins TRBV28 to TRBJ2-7, with D tentatively TRBD2 (5 bases). The CDR3 spans 15 residues. V was shortened by 1 base and J by 8 bases, with 18 bases between the two germline ends. The germline V gene has CDR1 MDHEN and CDR2 SYDVKM. CDR3: CASSLSNSGASQQYF. In DNA, the CDR3 is TGTGCCAGCAGTTTATCCAACAGTGGCGCTAGCCAGCAGTACTTC. The whole variable domain, filled in from reference TRBV28 and TRBJ2-7, reads DVKVTQSSRYLVKRTGEKVFLECVQDMDHENMFWYRQDPGLGLRLIYFSYDVKMKEKGDIPEGYSVSREKKERFSLILESASTNQTSMYLCASSLSNSGASQQYFGPGTRLTVT.

V is TRBV10-3 and J is TRBJ2-7; D unresolved. The CDR3 loop spans 13 amino acids. Trimming removed 6 bases at V and 7 bases at J, with 16 bases between. Germline V gene lookup returns CDR1 ENHRY and CDR2 SYGVKD. For the CDR3, the DNA is TGTGCCATCAGGTGGGGTCCTTCGCGTGAGCAGTACTTC. Translating gives CAIRWGPSREQYF.

The chain combines TRBV24-1 with TRBJ2-3; D perhaps matches TRBD1 (6 bases). Germline V gene sequence: CDR1 KGHDR, CDR2 SFDVKD. Trimming shortened V by 4 bases and J by 3 bases, and 10 bases separated the two germline ends. This CDR3 is 14 amino acids long. The CDR3 protein is CATSDPTGTDTQYF. The CDR3 nucleotides are TGTGCCACCAGTGACCCCACAGGGACAGATACGCAGTATTTT.

The chain carries TRBV7-2 and TRBJ2-1; 7 nucleotides line up with TRBD2. Unmatched junction bases numbered 6, after V lost 3 bases and J lost 7 bases. There are 14 residues in the CDR3. Germline V CDR1 and CDR2: SGHTA, FQGNSA. The CDR3 reads CASSFVTSANEQFF. The DNA for the CDR3 is TGTGCCAGCAGCTTCGTTACTAGCGCAAATGAGCAGTTCTTC.

This clone has just a few counts. The chain couples TRBV12-3 or TRBV12-4 to TRBJ2-7; D remains ambiguous. Trimming took 3 bases from V and 10 from J, leaving 16 bases between them. This CDR3 spans 13 amino acids. This CDR3 reads CASSFYGRYYQYF. CDR3 DNA: TGTGCCAGCAGTTTTTACGGACGGTACTATCAGTACTTC.

Comment on this clone: The same CDR3 can be traced to other DNA sequences in this sample. The rearrangement joins TRBV20-1 to TRBJ2-7; the match to TRBD1 covers 8 bases. The CDR3 loop spans 18 amino acids. Germline V gives CDR1 DFQATT, CDR2 SNEGSKA (reference sequence). The trim removed 5 bases at V and 0 bases at J, leaving 18 bases unmatched. The CDR3 DNA reads as TGCAGTGCTGCACTGGTGGGAGGTGGACAGGGATCCTCCTACGAGCAGTACTTC. Translating gives CSAALVGGGQGSSYEQYF.

Ten or more counts support this clone. The V gene is TRBV20-1, the J gene TRBJ2-5, with 12 bases matching TRBD2. Losses at the gene ends were 4 bases for V and 4 bases for J; bases not matched to a gene: 7. The CDR3 is 15 residues long. CDR1 and CDR2 (germline): DFQATT, SNEGSKA (reference sequence). The CDR3: CSANRLAGALETQYF. In DNA form, the CDR3 reads TGCAGTGCTAACCGACTAGCGGGAGCTTTAGAGACCCAGTACTTC.

This clone was counted at least ten times. V and J are TRBV5-1 and TRBJ2-1; a weak D match, TRBD1 (5 bases). The CDR3 is made up of 15 amino acids. Germline loops: CDR1 SGHRS, CDR2 YFSETQ. The V end lost 2 bases, the J end lost 8 bases, and 17 bases lay between the germline ends. In nucleotides, the CDR3 is TGCGCCAGCAGCTTTATTCCCGACAGTACCTATGAGCAGTTCTTC. It is translated as CASSFIPDSTYEQFF.

This clone has more than one count but fewer than ten. The junction differs from germline at one of its ends, possibly a read error. This chain connects TRBV28 to TRBJ1-5; D might be TRBD1 (5 bases). The germline gives CDR1 MDHEN, CDR2 SYDVKM. This CDR3 has 15 residues. Here the CDR3 DNA reads TGTGCAAGCGCGATCGGGGGAAACAGCAATCAGACCCAGCATTTT. The encoded protein is CASAIGGNSNQTQHF.

This clone was detected only a few times. V usage is TRBV18 and J usage is TRBJ2-1; 14 nucleotides align to TRBD2. V gave up 4 bases and J gave up 9 bases; unmatched junction bases: 2. The CDR3 loop spans 14 amino acids. The germline CDR1 and CDR2 sequences are KGHSH and LQKENI. CDR3 nucleotides: TGTGCCAGCTCACAAGGACTAGCGGGGGGTGAGCAGTTCTTC. It yields the protein CASSQGLAGGEQFF.

This clone has at least ten counts. DNA of the CDR3: TGTGCCAGCAGTACAGGGGGGGATGGGAATGAAAAACTGTTTTTT. Translation: CASSTGGDGNEKLFF. The chain couples TRBV6-1 to TRBJ1-4; 8 bases are shared with TRBD1. The CDR3 has 15 amino acids. The V segment lost 5 bases and the J segment 5 bases; nucleotides outside the gene matches: 7. Per the germline V gene, CDR1 is MNHNS and CDR2 is SASEGT.

This clone was counted only a few times. The chain combines TRBV28 with TRBJ2-3, with D possibly being TRBD2 (5 bases). This CDR3 spans 15 amino acids. Germline-derived CDR1 and CDR2 are MDHEN and SYDVKM. Trimming removed 7 bases from V and 2 bases from J, with 16 bases in between. CDR3 in DNA: TGTGCCAGCATTCCCCCCCGGGGTACCACAGATACGCAGTATTTT. It codes for CASIPPRGTTDTQYF.

This clone was picked up many times. This chain links TRBV12-5 with TRBJ1-1; 7 bases map to TRBD1. The CDR3 runs 14 residues. CDR1 is LGHNT, CDR2 FRNRAP, per germline. V trimming: 7 bases; J trimming: 1 base; junction bases outside the gene matches: 6. The CDR3 spells CASEYQGGNTEAFF. In DNA form, the CDR3 reads TGTGCTAGTGAATATCAGGGGGGGAACACTGAAGCTTTCTTT.

The chain recombines TRBV20-1 with TRBJ2-1, with D possibly being TRBD1 or TRBD2 (5 bases each). The V end lost 5 bases, the J end lost 8 bases, and 19 bases lay between the germline ends. The CDR3 spans 14 residues. Germline loops: CDR1 DFQATT, CDR2 SNEGSKA (reference sequence). CDR3 nucleotide sequence: TGCAGTGCTCCCGATTCTGGGGACGGCGATGAGCAGTTCTTC. It encodes CSAPDSGDGDEQFF.

At least ten counts were recorded for this clone. The V call is TRBV19, the J call TRBJ2-3; 9 positions agree with TRBD2. The trim removed 8 bases at V and 5 bases at J, leaving 8 bases unmatched. This CDR3 has 14 amino acids. Germline V gene data show CDR1 as LNHDA and CDR2 as SQIVND (reference sequence). The CDR3 coding sequence is TGTGCCAGTTCTACCCTAGCGGGATTAGATACGCAGTATTTT. Translating it yields CASSTLAGLDTQYF.

The rearrangement links TRBV20-1 to TRBJ2-2; either TRBD1 or TRBD2 may fit D (5 bases each). Trimming removed 3 bases at V and 9 bases at J, with 14 bases between. CDR3 length: 13 amino acids. Per germline, CDR1 DFQATT and CDR2 SNEGSKA (reference sequence). Here the CDR3 reads CSARLGDVWELFF. DNA for the CDR3: TGCAGTGCTAGGTTGGGGGACGTCTGGGAGCTGTTTTTT.

V usage is TRBV18 and J usage is TRBJ2-7, with D possibly being TRBD2 (6 bases). Germline lookup yields CDR1 KGHSH and CDR2 LQKENI. This CDR3 contains 14 residues. V dropped 0 bases and J dropped 5 bases, with 11 bases sitting between them. The CDR3 spells CASSPPVGGNEQYF. In DNA form, the CDR3 reads TGTGCCAGCTCACCACCGGTCGGGGGAAACGAGCAGTACTTC.

This clone was seen ten or more times. The chain carries TRBV6-2 or TRBV6-3 and TRBJ1-5, with D perhaps TRBD1 (6 bases). The CDR3 consists of 16 residues. The germline V and J ends were trimmed by 5 bases and 0 bases, with 14 bases remaining between them. Germline CDR1 reads MNHEY; CDR2 reads SVGEGT. CDR3 in DNA: TGTGCCAGCAGTATCTTAGGACAGCTTAGCAATCAGCCCCAGCATTTT. This sequence encodes CASSILGQLSNQPQHF.

V and J are TRBV7-3 and TRBJ2-7; D assignment may be TRBD1 or TRBD2 (7 bases each). V lost 7 bases, J lost 7 bases, and 23 bases lay in between. Germline V gives CDR1 SGHTA, CDR2 FQGTGA. CDR3 length: 15 amino acids. The CDR3 DNA follows: TGTGCCAGCATCCCATCGGGACAGTCGGGAGGTGAGCAGTACTTC. Protein: CASIPSGQSGGEQYF.

This clone appeared many times. This may stem from a read error, because a much larger clone lies one nucleotide away. The J gene is TRBJ2-3, the V gene TRBV9, with 7 positions matching TRBD2. CDR1 is SGDLS, CDR2 YYNGEE, per germline. The length of the CDR3 is 19 residues. The junction had 13 bases not matched to a gene; V was cut back by 0 bases and J by 0 bases. CDR3 DNA sequence: TGTGCCAGCAGCGTAGACCCCGAGACCCTAGCGGTGAGCACAGATACGCAGTATTTT. Its protein is CASSVDPETLAVSTDTQYF.

There are many counts of this clone. V is TRBV20-1 and J is TRBJ1-5; TRBD1 might be the D (5 bases). Looked up from germline, CDR1 is DFQATT and CDR2 is SNEGSKA (reference sequence). Trimming cost V 0 bases and J 7 bases, with 10 bases left between them. The CDR3 is made up of 13 amino acids. The CDR3 region has the DNA TGCAGTGCTAGAGACAGGGTAGAGCAGCCCCAGCATTTT. This gives the protein CSARDRVEQPQHF.

Turning to this clone: The junction shows a germline mismatch at one end, possibly a read error. The chain joins TRBV7-2 to TRBJ2-1; 11 bases fit TRBD2. The CDR3 covers 11 residues. Germline CDR1 SGHTA, CDR2 FQGNSA. The CDR3 protein is CASSGTSGGLF. Written as DNA, the CDR3 is TGTGCCAGCAGCGGCACTAGCGGGGGACTCTTC.